This T cell receptor (beta chain) was captured by sequencing in a study of OX40 agonist ivuxolimab in advanced cancers. There are a few counts of this clone. The antigen is not known. Study-level points and caveats: More expanded clones were seen, on average, in CD8+ T cells than in CD4+.

V gave up 4 bases and J gave up 2 bases, with 11 bases separating them. Germline CDR1 is SQVTM and CDR2 is ANQGSEA. The CDR3 contains 13 residues. TCRdb's copy holds only in-frame clones and misses some; the assay was immunoSEQ multiplex PCR. The profile shows about 66,000 clones, about 86% of them singletons. The receptor comes from an adult with an advanced solid tumor such as melanoma, head and neck, liver or kidney cancer. This specimen consisted of CD4+ or CD8+ T cells sorted from blood, obtained in a trial of the OX40 agonist ivuxolimab. This chain joins TRBV29-1 and TRBJ1-1; D perhaps matches TRBD1 (5 bases). The CDR3 DNA follows: TGCAGCGTTGTACCCGGGGCTAACACTGAAGCTTTCTTT. It specifies CSVVPGANTEAFF.